A selection of T cell receptor beta chains follows, all from one sample in a study of CD8 T cells in Susac syndrome. From the immunoSEQ multiplex PCR reads, TCRdb called clonotypes with MiXCR, one entry per CDR3 protein. The table includes 150,000 to 180,000 distinct CDR3 sequences, about 94% detected once. The sample was CD8+ T cells from PBMCs. The source of these receptors is a human donor with multiple sclerosis. CDR3s include the opening cysteine and the closing phenylalanine or tryptophan. The D gene is left open where the match is weak. Size is stated for part of the rows, as once, few or many counts, or as a class when the clone is expanded.

clone size: NA; J gene: TRBJ2-5; V gene: TRBV20-1; D gene: NA; CDR3 DNA: TGCAGTGCTAGGCCGGGCGGGACCGGAGAGACCCAGTACTTC; CDR3 protein: CSARPGGTGETQYF
clone size: NA; J gene: TRBJ1-4; V gene: TRBV9; D gene: NA; CDR3 DNA: TGTGCCAGCGCTCCGTGGGACTTACCTGAAAAACTGTTTTTT; CDR3 protein: CASAPWDLPEKLFF
clone size: NA; J gene: TRBJ2-2; V gene: TRBV29-1; D gene: TRBD1; CDR3 DNA: TGCAGCGTTGGACAGGGTAACACCGGGGAGCTGTTTTTT; CDR3 protein: CSVGQGNTGELFF
clone size: NA; J gene: TRBJ2-3; V gene: TRBV27; D gene: TRBD1; CDR3 DNA: TGTGCCAGCAGTATAACAGGGGCCATCACAGATACGCAGTATTTT; CDR3 protein: CASSITGAITDTQYF
clone size: NA; J gene: TRBJ2-7; V gene: TRBV2; D gene: TRBD1; CDR3 DNA: TGTGCCAGCAGGGGGACAGTCTTCGAGCAGTACTTC; CDR3 protein: CASRGTVFEQYF
clone size: NA; J gene: TRBJ2-1; V gene: TRBV6-5; D gene: TRBD2; CDR3 DNA: TGTGCCAGCAGTTCGCCGCGAGCGGGGGGGCGACACAATGAGCAGTTCTTC; CDR3 protein: CASSSPRAGGRHNEQFF
clone size: NA; J gene: TRBJ2-1; V gene: TRBV29-1; D gene: TRBD1; CDR3 DNA: TGCAGCGGTGACAGGGGGCAGAATGAGCAGTTCTTC; CDR3 protein: CSGDRGQNEQFF
clone size: NA; J gene: TRBJ2-3; V gene: TRBV7-9; D gene: NA; CDR3 DNA: TGTGCCAGCAGCTCTCTAGCAGAAAGCACAGATACGCAGTATTTT; CDR3 protein: CASSSLAESTDTQYF
clone size: NA; J gene: TRBJ1-1; V gene: TRBV30; D gene: NA; CDR3 DNA: TGTGCCTGGAGTGTTCGGGAGGGAACTGAAGCTTTCTTT; CDR3 protein: CAWSVREGTEAFF
clone size: once; J gene: TRBJ2-7; V gene: TRBV4-1; D gene: NA; CDR3 DNA: TGCGCCAGCAGCCAAGAAAGACAGGTGCTATACGAGCAGTACTTC; CDR3 protein: CASSQERQVLYEQYF
clone size: NA; J gene: TRBJ1-6; V gene: TRBV27; D gene: NA; CDR3 DNA: TGTGCCAGCAGTCACGTCACCAGGATGGGGCAAAATTCACCCCTCCACTTT; CDR3 protein: CASSHVTRMGQNSPLHF
clone size: once; J gene: TRBJ2-7; V gene: TRBV3-1; D gene: NA; CDR3 DNA: TGTGCCAGCAGCCAAAATCGGGGGGCCGAGCAGTACTTC; CDR3 protein: CASSQNRGAEQYF
clone size: NA; J gene: TRBJ1-5; V gene: TRBV6-2/TRBV6-3; D gene: NA; CDR3 DNA: TGTGCCAGCAGTCACATTCAGGATCAGCCCCAGCATTTT; CDR3 protein: CASSHIQDQPQHF
clone size: NA; J gene: TRBJ1-6; V gene: TRBV29-1; D gene: NA; CDR3 DNA: TGCAGCGCACCCCCCCGGCGGTGCGATTCACCCCTCCACTTT; CDR3 protein: CSAPPRRCDSPLHF
clone size: NA; J gene: TRBJ2-5; V gene: TRBV25-1; D gene: NA; CDR3 DNA: TGTGCCAGCAGTGGAGGGTCTCTGGGGGAAGAGACCCAGTACTTC; CDR3 protein: CASSGGSLGEETQYF